The entry that follows covers one T cell receptor (beta chain) sequence. Its matching antigen is unknown. The data derive from a study of cytomegalovirus exposure and HLA in healthy donors. Whole-study results and caveats: There were some public TCRs occurring in many donors, but most TCR sequences were rare.

The assay was immunoSEQ multiplex PCR, and TCRdb's table has in-frame clones only and misses some. The repertoire consists of fewer than 250,000 clones, with around 87% occurring once and the leading ten covering about 3%. The CDR3 runs to 15 residues. CDR1 MDHEN and CDR2 SYDVKM come from the germline V gene. Trimming at V came to 5 bases and at J to 6 bases, leaving 5 bases not matched to a gene. While the first cohort had around 700 subjects, the donors belonged to the separate validation cohort of roughly 130 subjects. The sequencing input was PBMCs. The V call is TRBV28, the J call TRBJ1-5; 12 bases align to TRBD1. The clonotype was recovered from a man between 18 and 35 years old in good health and CMV-seronegative. In DNA, the CDR3 is TGTGCCAGCAGTCGGGACAGGGGGCCTGGTCAGCCCCAGCATTTT. Protein: CASSRDRGPGQPQHF.